Listed below are T cell receptor beta chains from one sample, sequenced in a study of blood T cell repertoires in COVID-19. Method: immunoSEQ multiplex PCR; TCRdb's copy keeps in-frame clones and lacks some. This table holds approximately 72,000 clones, less than 90% found once. The sequenced sample consisted of peripheral blood. The receptors come from a woman older than 75 with acute or convalescent COVID-19. The conserved cysteine and the conserved F or W are not part of the CDR3 here. The order of the fields is CDR3 protein, V gene, D gene. D genes are given only for firm matches.

CDR3aa: ASSIGASNQPQH
v_gene: TRBV19
d_gene: .

CDR3aa: AWSDSSNQPQH
v_gene: TRBV30
d_gene: .

CDR3aa: ASSLISPTDTQY
v_gene: TRBV5-1
d_gene: .

CDR3aa: ASRLNGNTEAF
v_gene: TRBV7-3
d_gene: .

CDR3aa: ASSYSQRGVNEQF
v_gene: TRBV6-5
d_gene: TRBD2

CDR3aa: ASSPSRDPGNTIY
v_gene: TRBV18
d_gene: .

CDR3aa: ASSYGQGAYHTEAF
v_gene: TRBV6-6
d_gene: TRBD1

CDR3aa: ASSQGGVNYGYT
v_gene: TRBV4-1
d_gene: .

CDR3aa: ASSQNYRGGNTEAF
v_gene: TRBV7-8
d_gene: TRBD1

CDR3aa: ASSYSSTRQEQF
v_gene: TRBV27
d_gene: .

CDR3aa: SARGGQPQH
v_gene: TRBV20-1
d_gene: .

CDR3aa: ASKSRDKSEAF
v_gene: TRBV12-3/TRBV12-4
d_gene: .

CDR3aa: ASSTRGQNTGELF
v_gene: TRBV5-1
d_gene: TRBD1

CDR3aa: ASSQSGGARSYEQY
v_gene: TRBV4-2
d_gene: TRBD2

CDR3aa: ASSQVIRGRIHEQY
v_gene: TRBV3-1/TRBV3-2
d_gene: TRBD1

CDR3aa: ASSIDHYHTYNEQF
v_gene: TRBV19
d_gene: .

CDR3aa: SASQGADSYEQY
v_gene: TRBV20-1
d_gene: TRBD1

CDR3aa: ASSLVGRGSNQPQH
v_gene: TRBV5-6
d_gene: .

CDR3aa: ASSQLSSGEKLF
v_gene: TRBV3-1/TRBV3-2
d_gene: .

CDR3aa: ASARGQVETQY
v_gene: TRBV19
d_gene: TRBD1

CDR3aa: ASSWRASGHSYEQY
v_gene: TRBV11-3
d_gene: TRBD2

CDR3aa: ASSLYENQPQH
v_gene: TRBV12-3/TRBV12-4
d_gene: .

CDR3aa: ASSQTRQGASGYT
v_gene: TRBV3-1/TRBV3-2
d_gene: TRBD1

CDR3aa: AIKGGTYNSPLH
v_gene: TRBV10-3
d_gene: .

CDR3aa: ASSYEAASNTEAF
v_gene: TRBV6-5
d_gene: .

CDR3aa: ASSTSARSGETQY
v_gene: TRBV4-1
d_gene: .

CDR3aa: ASSLDGTSQDTQY
v_gene: TRBV5-1
d_gene: .

CDR3aa: ASSLTSAQETQY
v_gene: TRBV5-1
d_gene: TRBD2

CDR3aa: ASSLSPPGRGQGIQY
v_gene: TRBV7-9
d_gene: TRBD1

CDR3aa: ASSPGVPKETQY
v_gene: TRBV18
d_gene: .

CDR3aa: ASSPEAGGSEKLF
v_gene: TRBV5-1
d_gene: TRBD1

CDR3aa: ASSQGEGQGYDNEQF
v_gene: TRBV4-2
d_gene: TRBD1

CDR3aa: ASSVGPQGYT
v_gene: TRBV2
d_gene: .

CDR3aa: ASSEPGQGYTEAF
v_gene: TRBV25-1
d_gene: TRBD1

CDR3aa: ASSEGLAGDGDTQY
v_gene: TRBV9
d_gene: TRBD2

CDR3aa: ASSPGPGTGGNEQF
v_gene: TRBV3-1/TRBV3-2
d_gene: TRBD1

CDR3aa: ASSVQQGTLFQPQH
v_gene: TRBV6-1
d_gene: .

CDR3aa: ASSPPAGGFGELF
v_gene: TRBV18
d_gene: TRBD2

CDR3aa: ASSITGPNTEAF
v_gene: TRBV19
d_gene: .

CDR3aa: ASSQPRQGATYGYT
v_gene: TRBV4-1
d_gene: TRBD1

CDR3aa: ASSPQEVYGYT
v_gene: TRBV19
d_gene: .

CDR3aa: ATSRETGLLRGEKLF
v_gene: TRBV15
d_gene: .

CDR3aa: ASSPLSGTDYGYT
v_gene: TRBV19
d_gene: TRBD1

CDR3aa: ATRMTSGDRNEQF
v_gene: TRBV24-1
d_gene: TRBD2

CDR3aa: ASTRTGSGNTIY
v_gene: TRBV3-1/TRBV3-2
d_gene: TRBD1

CDR3aa: ASRPWAENSPLH
v_gene: TRBV3-1/TRBV3-2
d_gene: .

CDR3aa: ATSVPTPGLSTDTQY
v_gene: TRBV24-1
d_gene: .

CDR3aa: ASSSDSGEF
v_gene: TRBV27
d_gene: .

CDR3aa: ASNYPGRETEAF
v_gene: TRBV6-6
d_gene: .

CDR3aa: ASSSDSLEQY
v_gene: TRBV7-9
d_gene: .

CDR3aa: ASSPTFDRGLLHGGYT
v_gene: TRBV5-1
d_gene: TRBD1

CDR3aa: ASSQDLGGSPLH
v_gene: TRBV4-2
d_gene: .

CDR3aa: ASGTANTEAF
v_gene: TRBV18
d_gene: TRBD1